These 6 T cell receptor beta chains came from one sample sequenced in a study of blood T cells in healthy people across ages. A second PCR of 7 to 11 cycles used a sample-barcoded 5' primer and a J-beta primer mix. TCRdb reprocessed the 5' RACE reads via MiXCR and lists one record per CDR3 protein. This table holds more than 650,000 distinct CDR3 sequences, roughly 24% found once. This same sample was also part of a study on T cells of mothers and their children.

The specimen sequenced was blood. The origin of the receptors is a boy aged 5-17 years in good health.

The rearrangement links TRBV29-1 to TRBJ2-5; 9 bases map to TRBD2. V shed 7 bases and J 3 bases; nucleotides not matched to a gene: 9. Germline V gives CDR1 SQVTM, CDR2 ANQGSEA. The CDR3 covers 14 residues. CDR3 region: CSASRLAGEETQYF. CDR3 DNA sequence: TGCAGCGCCTCTAGGTTAGCGGGGGAAGAGACCCAGTACTTC.

A remark on this clonotype: Given the absence of the conserved phenylalanine or tryptophan at the CDR3 end, a read error is likely. The chain is built from TRBV29-1 and TRBJ2-7; weak D call: TRBD2 (5 bases). This CDR3 comprises 14 residues. With 0 bases removed from V and 7 bases from J, the gap between germline ends came to 16 bases. CDR1 is SQVTM, CDR2 ANQGSEA, per germline. The CDR3 nucleotides are TGCAGCGTTGAAGATCTCGGGCCCCGGGATGAGCAGTACCTC. Translated, it gives CSVEDLGPRDEQYL.

J is TRBJ2-5 and V is TRBV18; D not certain. TRBJ2-7 explains the end of the DNA better; the J call may be wrong. The CDR3 extends over 14 amino acids. Germline V gene sequence: CDR1 KGHSH, CDR2 LQKENI. The DNA for the CDR3 is TGTGCCAGCTCACCACCGGCAGATTCCTACGAGCAGTACTTC. This gives the protein CASSPPADSYEQYF.

This clonotype has only a few counts. The J gene is TRBJ2-2, the V gene TRBV7-9; D may be TRBD1 or TRBD2 (5 bases each). Germline V gives CDR1 SEHNR, CDR2 FQNEAQ (reference sequence). The V end was cut by 3 bases, the J end by 1 base, with 15 bases between. The CDR3 consists of 17 residues. For the CDR3, the DNA is TGTGCCAGCAGCTTCGAGAGGGACCTATGGAACACCGGGGAGCTGTTTTTT. Translated, it gives CASSFERDLWNTGELFF.

The chain carries TRBV28 and TRBJ1-6; 7 nucleotides agree with TRBD1. The CDR3 is 16 amino acids. CDR1 is MDHEN, CDR2 SYDVKM, per germline. The trim removed 4 bases at V and 5 bases at J, leaving 8 bases unmatched. The CDR3 region is CASSSPLTGNNSPLHF. The CDR3 DNA sequence: TGTGCCAGCAGTTCCCCCCTGACAGGGAATAATTCACCCCTCCACTTT.

With regard to this clonotype: One end of the junction is discordant with germline, which a read error may explain. The chain employs TRBV11-2 and TRBJ2-1; weak D call: TRBD2 (6 bases). Germline-derived CDR1 and CDR2 are SGHAT and FQNNGV. The CDR3 extends over 15 amino acids. CDR3 sequence reads: CASSFLRDSINGQFF. The CDR3 DNA sequence: TGTGCCAGCAGCTTCCTCCGGGACTCGATCAATGGGCAGTTCTTC.